These 15 T cell receptor beta chains originate from one sample sequenced in a study of beta chain features in type 1 diabetes. General study results and limits: Shortening of TCRB CDR3s, moderate but significant, appeared in all four CD4+ subsets of Type 1 diabetes patients.

The study reverse transcribed the entire isolated RNA, so it sequenced expressed TCRB transcripts. Data came from immunoSEQ multiplex PCR; TCRdb stores just in-frame clones and leaves some out. This sample has more than 95,000 clones, with about 26% found just once. These receptors' antigens are unknown. The sequenced material came from central memory CD4+ T cells from blood. These receptors were collected from a woman between 18 and 29 years old with type 1 diabetes.

This clone was found once. This sequence joins TRBV7-9 and TRBJ2-5; D call uncertain. Germline CDR1 SEHNR, CDR2 FQNEAQ (reference sequence). V lost 1 base and J 7 bases, leaving 10 bases between the germline ends. This CDR3 is built from 13 residues. CDR3 region: CASSLVSEMTQYF. DNA of the CDR3: TGTGCCAGCAGCTTAGTCTCTGAGATGACCCAGTACTTC. The full variable domain, its missing parts supplied by reference TRBV7-9 and TRBJ2-5, is DTGVSQNPRHKITKRGQNVTFRCDPISEHNRLYWYRQTLGQGPEFLTYFQNEAQLEKSRLLSDRFSAERPKGSFSTLEIQRTEQGDSAMYLCASSLVSEMTQYFGPGTRLLVL.

This clone has only a few counts. The rearrangement uses TRBV7-9 and TRBJ2-5; D call uncertain. The germline gives CDR1 SEHNR, CDR2 FQNEAQ (reference sequence). The CDR3 loop spans 11 amino acids. The V and J ends lost 7 bases and 5 bases respectively, with 8 bases between them. The chain's CDR3 is CASTYSETQYF. CDR3 sequence (DNA): TGTGCCAGCACCTACTCGGAGACCCAGTACTTC.

The chain uses TRBV7-8 and TRBJ2-2, with 10 positions matching TRBD2. Germline V CDR1 and CDR2: SGHVS, FQNEAQ. Trimming took 6 bases from V and 2 from J; bases not matched to a gene: 6. This CDR3 spans 16 amino acids. The CDR3 DNA sequence: TGTGCCAGCAGTTCCAGGACTAGCGGCAACACCGGGGAGCTGTTTTTT. Amino acid sequence: CASSSRTSGNTGELFF.

Within the sample, this clone is medium-sized (0.01 to 0.1%). V and J are TRBV4-2 and TRBJ2-7; 8 bases line up with TRBD2. In germline, CDR1 is LGHNA, CDR2 YNFKEQ. After removal of 1 base from V and 7 bases from J, the junction contained 9 bases not matched to a gene. CDR3 length: 15 amino acids. The CDR3 spells CASSQGDRLAREQYF. DNA for the CDR3: TGTGCCAGCAGCCAAGGTGACCGACTAGCGCGGGAGCAGTACTTC.

This clone was counted a few times. This chain joins TRBV5-4 and TRBJ1-2; no firm D call. CDR1 is SGHNT, CDR2 YYREEE, per germline (reference sequence). The V end was cut by 3 bases, the J end by 0 bases, with 9 bases between. The CDR3 totals 14 residues. CDR3 coding DNA: TGTGCCAGCAGCTCCCAGGTGGCTAACTATGGCTACACCTTC. It yields the protein CASSSQVANYGYTF. Complete variable domain (other parts from reference TRBV5-4 and TRBJ1-2): ETGVTQSPTHLIKTRGQQVTLRCSSQSGHNTVSWYQQALGQGPQFIFQYYREEENGRGNFPPRFSGLQFPNYSSELNVNALELDDSALYLCASSSQVANYGYTFGSGTRLTVV.

By its share, this clone is medium-sized. V is TRBV29-1 and J is TRBJ1-2; the D is unclear. The CDR3 is 11 residues long. Trimming stripped 4 bases from V and 8 bases from J, with 11 bases between. CDR1 is SQVTM, CDR2 ANQGSEA, per germline. The CDR3 bases are TGCAGCGTTGGGGCATCGCAGGGCTACACCTTC. Protein: CSVGASQGYTF.

CDR3 coding DNA: TGCAGCGTTGAAACTAGCGGGAGGGGCTCCTACAATGAGCAGTTCTTC. Translation gives CSVETSGRGSYNEQFF. This chain connects TRBV29-1 to TRBJ2-1; 13 nucleotides align to TRBD2. This CDR3 comprises 16 residues. Germline CDR1 and CDR2: SQVTM and ANQGSEA. After removal of 2 bases from V and 0 bases from J, the junction contained 1 base not matched to a gene.

V is TRBV7-3 and J is TRBJ2-1, with 10 nucleotides matching TRBD2. Germline V gene data show CDR1 as SGHTA and CDR2 as FQGTGA. The CDR3 length is 15 residues. Trimming cost V 5 bases and J 8 bases; bases outside gene matches: 9. CDR3 nucleotide sequence: TGTGCCAGCAGCCCTGGAGCGGGAGGGCTCTATGAGCAGTTCTTC. Translation gives CASSPGAGGLYEQFF. Combining the CDR3 with reference TRBV7-3 and TRBJ2-1 gives the whole variable domain GAGVSQTPSNKVTEKGKYVELRCDPISGHTALYWYRQSLGQGPEFLIYFQGTGAADDSGLPNDRFFAVRPEGSVSTLKIQRTERGDSAVYLCASSPGAGGLYEQFFGPGTRLTVL.

A few counts support this clone. This chain links TRBV5-1 with TRBJ2-1; 13 bases are shared with TRBD2. Germline assignment: CDR1 SGHRS and CDR2 YFSETQ. This CDR3 is built from 16 residues. Trimming cost V 2 bases and J 9 bases; bases outside gene matches: 8. DNA of the CDR3: TGCGCCAGCAGCTTTAGGACTAGCGGGAGTCTAGTTGAGCAGTTCTTC. Translation: CASSFRTSGSLVEQFF.

V is TRBV5-4 and J is TRBJ2-1; weak D call: TRBD2 (6 bases). V lost 0 bases to trimming and J lost 2 bases, with 9 bases between them. The length of the CDR3 is 15 residues. Germline V gene sequence: CDR1 SGHNT, CDR2 YYREEE (reference sequence). The CDR3 nucleotides read TGTGCCAGCAGCTTGGGACGCGGGGCCTACAATGAGCAGTTCTTC. Protein: CASSLGRGAYNEQFF. Full variable domain (missing parts from reference TRBV5-4 and TRBJ2-1): ETGVTQSPTHLIKTRGQQVTLRCSSQSGHNTVSWYQQALGQGPQFIFQYYREEENGRGNFPPRFSGLQFPNYSSELNVNALELDDSALYLCASSLGRGAYNEQFFGPGTRLTVL.

The genes are TRBV25-1 and TRBJ2-7, with 7 positions matching TRBD2. V shed 1 base, J shed 2 bases, and the junction held 5 bases outside the gene matches. Germline V gene data show CDR1 as MGHDK and CDR2 as SYGVNS. This CDR3 comprises 15 residues. CDR3 in DNA: TGTGCCAGCAGTGAATCGAAGCGGGGCCCCTACGAGCAGTACTTC. Its translation is CASSESKRGPYEQYF.

This clone has a handful of counts. For the CDR3, the DNA is TGTGCCAGCAGCCAGCTAGCGACGCCGGATACGCAGTATTTT. As protein: CASSQLATPDTQYF. The chain couples TRBV7-9 to TRBJ2-3, with D possibly being TRBD2 (6 bases). Germline CDR1 reads SEHNR; CDR2 reads FQNEAQ (reference sequence). Trimming stripped 5 bases from V and 6 bases from J, with 15 bases between. This CDR3 region has 14 residues.

The CDR3 protein is CASSEAPGRYYNEQFF. The CDR3 nucleotides are TGTGCCAGCAGTGAAGCGCCCGGGAGGTACTACAATGAGCAGTTCTTC. The chain has TRBV6-1 and TRBJ2-1; the match to TRBD2 covers 7 bases. J was trimmed by 3 bases and V by 0 bases; bases with no gene match: 5. The V gene's germline CDR1 is MNHNS and CDR2 SASEGT. The CDR3 covers 16 residues.

This chain connects TRBV7-2 to TRBJ2-7, with a weak D call TRBD2 (5 bases). The V gene's germline CDR1 is SGHTA and CDR2 FQGNSA. This CDR3 has 13 amino acids. Trimming took off 3 bases at V and 4 bases at J, with 10 bases between the two ends. The CDR3 reads CASSFSIAYEQYV. DNA for the CDR3: TGTGCCAGCAGCTTCTCGATAGCGTACGAGCAGTACGTC.

This clone was counted only a few times. The V gene is TRBV7-2, the J gene TRBJ2-7; 8 bases line up with TRBD2. CDR3 length: 14 residues. Germline CDR1 and CDR2: SGHTA and FQGNSA. Trimming at V came to 0 bases and at J to 3 bases, leaving 1 base not matched to a gene. CDR3 in amino acids: CASSLASGNYEQYV. The CDR3 DNA is TGTGCCAGCAGCTTAGCTAGCGGGAACTACGAGCAGTACGTC.